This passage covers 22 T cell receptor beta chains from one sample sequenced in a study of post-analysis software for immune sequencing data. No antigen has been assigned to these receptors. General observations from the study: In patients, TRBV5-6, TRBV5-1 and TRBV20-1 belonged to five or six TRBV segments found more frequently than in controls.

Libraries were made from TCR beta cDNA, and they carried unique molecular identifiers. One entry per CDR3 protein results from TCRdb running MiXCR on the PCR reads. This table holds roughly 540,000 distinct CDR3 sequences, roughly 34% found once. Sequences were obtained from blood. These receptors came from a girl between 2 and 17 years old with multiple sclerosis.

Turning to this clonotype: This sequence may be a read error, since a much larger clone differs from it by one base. The CDR3 region has the DNA TGCAGCGTTGCCACAGGCGACAGGCGGAATGAGCAGTTCTTC. Its translation: CSVATGDRRNEQFF. The chain combines TRBV29-1 with TRBJ2-1, with D maybe TRBD1 (6 bases). The length of the CDR3 is 14 residues. Germline V gene data show CDR1 as SQVTM and CDR2 as ANQGSEA. V lost 4 bases and J lost 7, with 17 bases in between.

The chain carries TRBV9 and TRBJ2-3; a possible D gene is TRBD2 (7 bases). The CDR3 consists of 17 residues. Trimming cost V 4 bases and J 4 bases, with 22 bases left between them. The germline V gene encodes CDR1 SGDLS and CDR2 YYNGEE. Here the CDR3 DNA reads TGTGCCAGCAGCTTCCAGGAGGGGGGGGCGGTTGCAGATACGCAGTATTTT. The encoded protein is CASSFQEGGAVADTQYF.

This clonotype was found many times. CDR3 loop: CATSRGTGAGANVLTF. The CDR3 DNA reads TGTGCCACCAGCAGAGGGACAGGGGCTGGGGCCAACGTCCTGACTTTC. The chain carries TRBV15 and TRBJ2-6; 9 bases agree with TRBD1. The CDR3 has 16 residues. In germline, CDR1 is LNHNV, CDR2 YYDKDF (reference sequence). The ends lost 1 base at V and 2 bases at J; junction bases unmatched: 0.

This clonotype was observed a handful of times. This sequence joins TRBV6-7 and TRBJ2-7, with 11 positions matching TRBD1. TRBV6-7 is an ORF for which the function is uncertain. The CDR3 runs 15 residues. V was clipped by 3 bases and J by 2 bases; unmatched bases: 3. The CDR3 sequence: CASSYPGQGAYEQYF. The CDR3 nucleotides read TGTGCCAGCAGTTATCCGGGACAGGGGGCCTACGAGCAGTACTTC.

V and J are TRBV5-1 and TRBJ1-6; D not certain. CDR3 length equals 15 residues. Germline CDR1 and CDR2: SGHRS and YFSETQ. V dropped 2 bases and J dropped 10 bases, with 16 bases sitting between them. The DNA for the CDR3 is TGCGCCAGCAGCTTCTCGGGTCTGGAAGGATCACCCCTCCACTTT. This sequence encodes CASSFSGLEGSPLHF.

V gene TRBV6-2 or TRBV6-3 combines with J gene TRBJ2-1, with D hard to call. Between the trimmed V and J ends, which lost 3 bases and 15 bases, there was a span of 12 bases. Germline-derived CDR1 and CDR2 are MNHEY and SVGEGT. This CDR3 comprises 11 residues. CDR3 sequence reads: CASSYGYDGFF. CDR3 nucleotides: TGTGCCAGCAGTTATGGGTACGATGGGTTCTTC.

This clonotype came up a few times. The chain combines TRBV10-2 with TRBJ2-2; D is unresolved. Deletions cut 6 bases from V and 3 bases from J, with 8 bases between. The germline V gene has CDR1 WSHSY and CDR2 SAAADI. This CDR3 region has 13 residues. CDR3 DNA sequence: TGCGCCAGCAGCGGTCAGTACACCGGGGAGCTGTTTTTT. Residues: CASSGQYTGELFF.

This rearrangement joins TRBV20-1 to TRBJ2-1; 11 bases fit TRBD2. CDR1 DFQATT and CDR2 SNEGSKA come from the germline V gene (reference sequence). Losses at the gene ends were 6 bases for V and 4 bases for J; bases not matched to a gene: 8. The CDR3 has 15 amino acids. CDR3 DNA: TGCAGTGCAGAGAACCTAGCGGGGGGTTACAATGAGCAGTTCTTC. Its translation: CSAENLAGGYNEQFF.

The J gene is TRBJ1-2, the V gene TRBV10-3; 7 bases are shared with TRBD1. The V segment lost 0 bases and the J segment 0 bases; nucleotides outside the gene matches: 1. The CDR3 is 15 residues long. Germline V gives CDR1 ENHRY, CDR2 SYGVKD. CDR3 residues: CAISESQGANYGYTF. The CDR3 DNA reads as TGTGCCATCAGTGAGTCGCAGGGGGCTAACTATGGCTACACCTTC.

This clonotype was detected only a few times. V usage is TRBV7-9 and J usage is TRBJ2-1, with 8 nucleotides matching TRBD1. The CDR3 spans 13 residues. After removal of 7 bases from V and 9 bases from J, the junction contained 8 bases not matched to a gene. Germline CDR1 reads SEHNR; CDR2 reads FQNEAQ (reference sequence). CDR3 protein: CASTPGGQGEQFF. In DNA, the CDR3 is TGTGCCAGCACCCCAGGGGGCCAGGGTGAGCAGTTCTTC.

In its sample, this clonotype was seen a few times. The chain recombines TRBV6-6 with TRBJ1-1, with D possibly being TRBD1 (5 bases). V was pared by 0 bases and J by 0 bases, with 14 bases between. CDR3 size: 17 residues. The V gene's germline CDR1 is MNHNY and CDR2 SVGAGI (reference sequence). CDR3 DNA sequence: TGTGCCAGCAGTTACTCGATGGCTCAGGGTTTGAACACTGAAGCTTTCTTT. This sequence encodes CASSYSMAQGLNTEAFF.

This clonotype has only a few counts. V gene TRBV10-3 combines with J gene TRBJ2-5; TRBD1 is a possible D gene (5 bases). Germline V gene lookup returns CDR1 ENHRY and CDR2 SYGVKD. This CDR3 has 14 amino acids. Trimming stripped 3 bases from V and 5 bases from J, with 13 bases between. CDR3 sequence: CAISDYRSEETQYF. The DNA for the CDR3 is TGTGCCATCAGTGACTACAGGTCTGAGGAGACCCAGTACTTC.

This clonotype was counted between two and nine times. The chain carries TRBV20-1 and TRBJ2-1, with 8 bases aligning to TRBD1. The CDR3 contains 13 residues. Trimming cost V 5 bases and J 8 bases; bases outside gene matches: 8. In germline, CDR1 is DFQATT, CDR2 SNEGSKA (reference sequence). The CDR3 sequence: CSAPDRVRYEQFF. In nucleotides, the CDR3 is TGCAGTGCTCCGGACAGGGTTAGGTATGAGCAGTTCTTC.

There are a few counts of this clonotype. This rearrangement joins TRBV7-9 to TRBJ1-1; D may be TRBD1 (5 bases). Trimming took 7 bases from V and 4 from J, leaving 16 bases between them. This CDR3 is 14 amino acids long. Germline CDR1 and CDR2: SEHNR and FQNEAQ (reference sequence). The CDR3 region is CASTSHRRGTEAFF. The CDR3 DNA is TGTGCCAGCACATCTCACAGGAGAGGCACTGAAGCTTTCTTT.

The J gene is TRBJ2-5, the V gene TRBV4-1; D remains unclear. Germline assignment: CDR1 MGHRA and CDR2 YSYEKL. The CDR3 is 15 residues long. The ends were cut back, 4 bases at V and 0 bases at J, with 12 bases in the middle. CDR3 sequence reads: CASSRGGTNQETQYF. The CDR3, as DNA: TGCGCCAGCAGCCGAGGCGGAACTAACCAAGAGACCCAGTACTTC.

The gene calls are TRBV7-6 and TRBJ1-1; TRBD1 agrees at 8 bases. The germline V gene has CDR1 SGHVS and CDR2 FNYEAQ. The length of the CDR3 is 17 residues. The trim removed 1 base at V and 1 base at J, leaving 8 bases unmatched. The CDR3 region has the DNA TGTGCCAGCAGCTTAGGGATGTTAGGGACAGGGAACACTGAAGCTTTCTTT. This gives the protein CASSLGMLGTGNTEAFF.

CDR3 nucleotide sequence: TGTGCCAGCAGTAAGACTAGACAAGAGACCCAGTACTTC. Translating gives CASSKTRQETQYF. J is TRBJ2-5 and V is TRBV6-1, with D perhaps TRBD2 (6 bases). The CDR3 consists of 13 residues. Germline CDR1 is MNHNS and CDR2 is SASEGT. Deletions cut 5 bases from V and 2 bases from J, with 9 bases between.

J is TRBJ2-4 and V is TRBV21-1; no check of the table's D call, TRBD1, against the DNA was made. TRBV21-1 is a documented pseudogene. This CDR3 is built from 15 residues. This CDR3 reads CASLSFPLLSSIQYF. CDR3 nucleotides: TGTGCCAGCCTCTCCTTCCCTCTCCTTTCGAGCATTCAGTACTTC.

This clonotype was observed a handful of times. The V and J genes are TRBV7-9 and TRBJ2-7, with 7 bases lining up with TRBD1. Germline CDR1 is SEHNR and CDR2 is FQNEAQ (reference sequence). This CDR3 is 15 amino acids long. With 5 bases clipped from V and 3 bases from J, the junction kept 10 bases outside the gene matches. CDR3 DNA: TGTGCCAGCAGCCCGACAGGGAGAGCGAACTACGAGCAGTACTTC. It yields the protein CASSPTGRANYEQYF.

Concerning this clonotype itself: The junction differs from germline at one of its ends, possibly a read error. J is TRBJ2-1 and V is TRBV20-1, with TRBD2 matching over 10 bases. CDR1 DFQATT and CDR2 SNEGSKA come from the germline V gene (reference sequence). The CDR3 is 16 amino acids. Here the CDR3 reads CNARRTLAGTDNEQFF. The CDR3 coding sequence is TGCAATGCTAGACGTACACTAGCGGGAACCGACAATGAGCAGTTCTTC.

This CDR3 is CASSPSGTAHGYTF. DNA for the CDR3: TGTGCCAGCTCACCAAGCGGAACAGCCCATGGCTACACCTTC. The chain recombines TRBV18 with TRBJ1-2; D remains unclear. Trimming took off 2 bases at V and 6 bases at J, with 13 bases between the two ends. Germline CDR1 and CDR2: KGHSH and LQKENI. The CDR3 length is 14 residues.

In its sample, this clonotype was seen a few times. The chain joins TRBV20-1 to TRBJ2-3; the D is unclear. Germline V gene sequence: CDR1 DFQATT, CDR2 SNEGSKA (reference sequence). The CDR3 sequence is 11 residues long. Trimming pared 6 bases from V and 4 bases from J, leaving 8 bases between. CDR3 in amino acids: CSARTPDTQYF. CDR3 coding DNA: TGCAGTGCCCGGACCCCAGATACGCAGTATTTT.